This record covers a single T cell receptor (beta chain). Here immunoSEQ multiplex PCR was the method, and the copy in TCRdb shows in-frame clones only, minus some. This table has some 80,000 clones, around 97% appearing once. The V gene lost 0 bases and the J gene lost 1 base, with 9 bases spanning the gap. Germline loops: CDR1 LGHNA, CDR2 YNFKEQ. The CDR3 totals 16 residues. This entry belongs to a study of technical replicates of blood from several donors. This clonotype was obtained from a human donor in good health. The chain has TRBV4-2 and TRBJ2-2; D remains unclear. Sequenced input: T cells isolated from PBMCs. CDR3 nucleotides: TGTGCCAGCAGCCAAGAGAGTAGCCTGAACACCGGGGAGCTGTTTTTT. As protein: CASSQESSLNTGELFF.